The 27 T cell receptor beta chains reported below all come from one sample, sequenced in a study of CD8 T cells in ankylosing spondylitis. TCRdb recomputed calls from the 5' RACE reads with MiXCR, one row per CDR3 protein. The data contain about 450,000 distinct CDR3 sequences, roughly 26% of them singletons. General study findings and limits: Seven to nine highly homologous variants formed a TCR beta motif that appeared characteristic of ankylosing spondylitis blood.

No antigen has been assigned to these receptors. The sample comprised blood, either unsorted or a sorted T cell fraction (not recorded which). Receptors originate from a male donor with ankylosing spondylitis.

This clonotype was seen only a few times. The chain combines TRBV24-1 with TRBJ2-3; the match to TRBD2 covers 7 bases. V was clipped by 12 bases and J by 5 bases; unmatched bases: 16. Germline CDR1 is KGHDR and CDR2 is SFDVKD. The CDR3 is 15 residues long. CDR3 in amino acids: CAVALGAGREDTQYF. The CDR3 DNA follows: TGTGCCGTGGCACTCGGAGCGGGGAGGGAAGATACGCAGTATTTT.

The V gene is TRBV12-3 or TRBV12-4, the J gene TRBJ2-5; a possible D gene is TRBD1 (5 bases). This CDR3 has 13 amino acids. Trimming removed 5 bases at V and 1 base at J, with 8 bases between. The CDR3 protein is CASSDRAQETQYF. In DNA, the CDR3 is TGTGCCAGCAGTGACAGAGCCCAAGAGACCCAGTACTTC.

The chain recombines TRBV27 with TRBJ1-2; TRBD1 matches at 8 bases. J was trimmed by 7 bases and V by 5 bases; bases with no gene match: 9. The V gene's germline CDR1 is MNHEY and CDR2 SMNVEV (reference sequence). The CDR3 runs 14 residues. This chain's CDR3 is CASSPHGDRGGYTF. CDR3 bases: TGTGCCAGCAGTCCACACGGCGACAGGGGTGGCTACACCTTC.

This clonotype has just one count. The chain has TRBV12-5 and TRBJ2-3, with TRBD2 identical over 10 bases. CDR1 and CDR2 (germline): LGHNT, FRNRAP. Losses at the gene ends were 6 bases for V and 4 bases for J; bases not matched to a gene: 10. CDR3 size: 16 residues. This CDR3 reads CASGGLAGGSADTQYF. For the CDR3, the DNA is TGTGCTAGTGGAGGCTTAGCGGGAGGATCGGCAGATACGCAGTATTTT.

This clonotype was counted only a few times. This sequence joins TRBV7-6 and TRBJ2-7; TRBD1 agrees at 10 bases. In germline, CDR1 is SGHVS, CDR2 FNYEAQ. The junction had 6 bases not matched to a gene; V was cut back by 0 bases and J by 4 bases. The CDR3 contains 16 residues. CDR3 amino acids: CASSLAYGQGEYEQYF. CDR3 DNA: TGTGCCAGCAGCTTAGCGTACGGACAGGGGGAATACGAGCAGTACTTC.

The chain links TRBV12-3 or TRBV12-4 to TRBJ2-1, with 12 bases fitting TRBD1. The CDR3 extends over 15 amino acids. The J segment lost 8 bases and the V segment lost 0 bases, leaving 2 bases of the junction unmatched. The CDR3 DNA reads TGTGCCAGCAGTTTAGCCGGGACAGGGGGCCATGAGCAGTTCTTC. It is translated as CASSLAGTGGHEQFF.

In nucleotides, the CDR3 is TGTGCCAGCAGCACCGGGACAGGGGCTGAAGCTTTCTTT. Translation gives CASSTGTGAEAFF. The chain couples TRBV12-3 or TRBV12-4 to TRBJ1-1, with TRBD1 matching 10 bases. V lost 6 bases to trimming and J lost 6 bases; unmatched junction nucleotides: 4. This CDR3 is built from 13 residues.

This clonotype occurred a few times. The rearrangement links TRBV2 to TRBJ2-2; 12 bases agree with TRBD2. Germline values: CDR1 SNHLY, CDR2 FYNNEI. The V segment lost 6 bases and the J segment 4 bases; nucleotides outside the gene matches: 6. This CDR3 is built from 16 residues. The CDR3 region is CASRMGLAGSTGELFF. DNA of the CDR3: TGTGCCAGCAGGATGGGACTAGCGGGTTCCACCGGGGAGCTGTTTTTT.

Only one count was recorded for this clonotype. The V and J genes are TRBV14 and TRBJ2-1; 14 bases fit TRBD2. The V and J ends lost 5 bases and 14 bases, in that order; junction bases with no gene match: 5. The CDR3 extends over 13 amino acids. CDR1 is SGHDN, CDR2 FVKESK, per germline. The CDR3 coding sequence is TGTGCCAGCAGCTCGGGACTAGCGGGAGTTGAGTTCTTC. Amino acids: CASSSGLAGVEFF.

The rearrangement joins TRBV7-9 to TRBJ2-5; tentative D call: TRBD2 (5 bases). Per germline, CDR1 SEHNR and CDR2 FQNEAQ (reference sequence). The V end was cut by 1 base, the J end by 2 bases, with 14 bases between. The CDR3 contains 16 residues. CDR3 bases: TGTGCCAGCAGCTTAGGGGCCTCCAGCGGTCAAGAGACCCAGTACTTC. Protein: CASSLGASSGQETQYF.

The CDR3 sequence is CASSSPGPQNVYEQYV. CDR3 bases: TGTGCCAGCAGCTCACCGGGACCTCAAAACGTCTACGAGCAGTACGTC. This rearrangement joins TRBV7-9 to TRBJ2-7; possibly TRBD1 or TRBD2 for D (5 bases each). The V gene's germline CDR1 is SEHNR and CDR2 FQNEAQ (reference sequence). The CDR3 is 16 residues long. Between the trimmed V and J ends, which lost 4 bases and 3 bases, there was a span of 19 bases.

J is TRBJ2-5 and V is TRBV6-1; TRBD2 aligns across 7 bases. Germline CDR1 reads MNHNS; CDR2 reads SASEGT. This CDR3 spans 14 amino acids. J gave up 4 bases and V 5 bases, and 7 bases lay outside the gene matches. The CDR3 sequence is CASSPRTRGETQYF. The CDR3 DNA reads TGTGCCAGCAGTCCTCGGACTAGGGGAGAGACCCAGTACTTC.

V and J are TRBV11-2 and TRBJ1-5; 9 positions agree with TRBD1. Per germline, CDR1 SGHAT and CDR2 FQNNGV. There are 15 residues in the CDR3. The trim removed 5 bases at V and 1 base at J, leaving 3 bases unmatched. The CDR3 DNA reads as TGTGCCAGCAGCAAGGACAGGGGAAGCAATCAGCCCCAGCATTTT. Protein: CASSKDRGSNQPQHF. Filled out from reference TRBV11-2 and TRBJ1-5, the complete variable domain reads EAGVAQSPRYKIIEKRQSVAFWCNPISGHATLYWYQQILGQGPKLLIQFQNNGVVDDSQLPKDRFSAERLKGVDSTLKIQPAKLEDSAVYLCASSKDRGSNQPQHFGDGTRLSIL.

J is TRBJ1-1 and V is TRBV29-1; 8 positions match TRBD1. The CDR3 is 13 amino acids. Per the germline V gene, CDR1 is SQVTM and CDR2 is ANQGSEA. The V and J ends lost 6 bases and 5 bases, in that order; junction bases with no gene match: 8. The CDR3 DNA reads TGCAGCGTCGGACACAGGGGGGGGACTGAAGCTTTCTTT. It yields the protein CSVGHRGGTEAFF.

This clonotype was detected a few times. The chain recombines TRBV7-2 with TRBJ1-1, with a tentative D call TRBD1 (6 bases). This CDR3 has 13 amino acids. Germline values: CDR1 SGHTA, CDR2 FQGNSA. V lost 0 bases, J lost 7 bases, and 9 bases lay in between. The CDR3 bases are TGTGCCAGCAGCTTAGCGGGGGCGGTTGAAGCTTTCTTT. Protein product: CASSLAGAVEAFF.

This chain uses TRBV7-9 with TRBJ1-2; perhaps TRBD1 as D (5 bases). V shed 5 bases and J shed 4 bases, with 8 bases lying between them. The germline V gene encodes CDR1 SEHNR and CDR2 FQNEAQ (reference sequence). The CDR3 consists of 12 residues. The CDR3 loop is CASSRGGYGYTF. CDR3 nucleotide sequence: TGTGCCAGCAGCCGGGGGGGCTATGGCTACACCTTC.

This chain links TRBV6-5 with TRBJ1-2, with D hard to call. The CDR3 has 13 amino acids. V lost 4 bases and J lost 5, with 11 bases in between. Germline lookup yields CDR1 MNHEY and CDR2 SVGAGI. The CDR3 spells CASSSLASYGYTF. In DNA, the CDR3 is TGTGCCAGCAGTTCTTTGGCCTCGTATGGCTACACCTTC.

The chain couples TRBV6-1 to TRBJ2-5, with 10 bases lining up with TRBD1. Trimming removed 6 bases from V and 4 bases from J; junction bases left unmatched: 5. Germline V gene data show CDR1 as MNHNS and CDR2 as SASEGT. This CDR3 is 14 amino acids long. The CDR3 DNA sequence: TGTGCCAGCAGCGCGGGACAGGGGTTAGAGACCCAGTACTTC. Translating it yields CASSAGQGLETQYF.

A few counts support this clonotype. The chain combines TRBV7-9 with TRBJ1-1; possible D gene TRBD1, 5 bases. The CDR3 runs 16 residues. V was trimmed by 5 bases and J by 4 bases, leaving 20 bases between them. Looked up from germline, CDR1 is SEHNR and CDR2 is FQNEAQ (reference sequence). The CDR3 loop is CASSGRGGNGITEAFF. In DNA, the CDR3 is TGTGCCAGCAGCGGCCGCGGGGGGAACGGCATCACTGAAGCTTTCTTT.

This clonotype came up a few times. The chain uses TRBV29-1 and TRBJ1-3; D gene uncertain. Trimming pared 3 bases from V and 4 bases from J, leaving 7 bases between. The CDR3 is made up of 12 amino acids. The germline V gene encodes CDR1 SQVTM and CDR2 ANQGSEA. The DNA for the CDR3 is TGCAGCGTTGACGAGGGAGGAAACACCATATATTTT. Translation: CSVDEGGNTIYF.

This clonotype appeared a few times. V is TRBV10-3 and J is TRBJ1-1; the D gene is possibly TRBD1 (6 bases). V lost 8 bases and J lost 1, with 11 bases in between. Per the germline V gene, CDR1 is ENHRY and CDR2 is SYGVKD. This CDR3 region has 13 residues. CDR3 loop: CAIAGQSNTEAFF. In DNA, the CDR3 is TGTGCCATCGCCGGACAGTCGAACACTGAAGCTTTCTTT.

The rearrangement joins TRBV5-1 to TRBJ1-5; unclear D gene. The CDR3 is 16 residues long. Trimming removed 0 bases at V and 0 bases at J, with 10 bases between. Germline V lookup: CDR1 SGHRS, CDR2 YFSETQ. This CDR3 is CASSLGAGDSNQPQHF. The CDR3 nucleotides read TGCGCCAGCAGCTTGGGTGCGGGAGATAGCAATCAGCCCCAGCATTTT.

This clonotype turned up a few times. V gene TRBV4-1 combines with J gene TRBJ1-4; TRBD1 aligns across 7 bases. CDR1 MGHRA and CDR2 YSYEKL come from the germline V gene. Trimming cost V 4 bases and J 2 bases; bases outside gene matches: 7. The CDR3 loop spans 16 amino acids. CDR3 sequence: CASSLRGGVTNEKLFF. CDR3 bases: TGCGCCAGCAGCCTCAGGGGGGGGGTGACTAATGAAAAACTGTTTTTT.

V and J are TRBV14 and TRBJ1-2; 8 positions match TRBD1. This CDR3 comprises 15 residues. V was pared by 2 bases and J by 2 bases, with 4 bases of the junction left unmatched. CDR1 is SGHDN and CDR2 is FVKESK in the germline V gene. The CDR3 region is CASSQLAGGNYGYTF. The CDR3, as DNA: TGTGCCAGCAGCCAACTGGCAGGGGGCAACTATGGCTACACCTTC.

This sequence joins TRBV20-1 and TRBJ2-7, with D perhaps matching TRBD1 or TRBD2 (7 bases each). CDR3 length: 20 residues. The ends were cut back, 6 bases at V and 0 bases at J, with 33 bases in the middle. CDR1 DFQATT and CDR2 SNEGSKA come from the germline V gene (reference sequence). The DNA of the CDR3 is TGCAGTGCCCCCGAGGGGGATTCGTACAGGGGACTAAGGAGCTCCTACGAGCAGTACTTC. It codes for CSAPEGDSYRGLRSSYEQYF.

Only a few counts were recorded for this clonotype. The rearrangement links TRBV6-1 to TRBJ2-1; D is perhaps TRBD2 (5 bases). The CDR3 has 13 residues. CDR1 MNHNS and CDR2 SASEGT come from the germline V gene. Trimming cost V 2 bases and J 10 bases, with 12 bases left between them. CDR3 sequence (DNA): TGTGCCAGCAGTGAATCTAGAGGGTACGAGCAGTTCTTC. Its protein is CASSESRGYEQFF.

V usage is TRBV9 and J usage is TRBJ2-3, with 12 bases identical to TRBD2. V lost 3 bases, J lost 0 bases, and 5 bases stayed unmatched. Germline V CDR1 and CDR2: SGDLS, YYNGEE. CDR3 size: 17 residues. CDR3 DNA: TGTGCCAGCAGCGGGAGACTAGCGGGGGCTAGCACAGATACGCAGTATTTT. This encodes CASSGRLAGASTDTQYF.